What follows are 21 T cell receptor beta chains derived from one specimen sequenced in a study of blood T cell repertoires in COVID-19. Some clones are missing from TCRdb's copy, which holds only in-frame ones; the method was immunoSEQ multiplex PCR. The repertoire has about 270,000 clones, less than 90% of them found once; the top ten carry around 3%. Sequencing was carried out using PBMCs or T cells enriched from blood (not recorded which). These receptors were taken from a woman in her forties or fifties who had recovered from COVID-19.

The chain recombines TRBV28 with TRBJ1-2; 8 bases are a match to TRBD1. Germline values: CDR1 MDHEN, CDR2 SYDVKM. V lost 6 bases to trimming and J lost 7 bases; unmatched junction nucleotides: 7. The CDR3 contains 13 residues. The CDR3 reads CASRGAGGFGYTF. The CDR3, as DNA: TGTGCCAGCAGGGGGGCAGGGGGCTTTGGCTACACCTTC.

The V and J genes are TRBV30 and TRBJ1-3, with D perhaps matching TRBD1 (5 bases). The germline V gene has CDR1 GTSNPN and CDR2 SVGIG (reference sequence). V was clipped by 3 bases and J by 0 bases, with 9 bases between them. The CDR3 sequence is 14 residues long. CDR3 loop: CAWRDTSSGNTIYF. The CDR3, as DNA: TGTGCCTGGAGGGACACCAGCTCTGGAAACACCATATATTTT.

DNA for the CDR3: TGTGCCAGCAGTTCCCCCAGCGGTTGGCGGGGCAACGAGCAGTACTTC. The encoded protein is CASSSPSGWRGNEQYF. This rearrangement joins TRBV6-5 to TRBJ2-7; TRBD2 might be the D (6 bases). The germline CDR1 and CDR2 sequences are MNHEY and SVGAGI. The CDR3 is 16 residues long. Trimming stripped 4 bases from V and 5 bases from J, with 21 bases between.

This clone occurred a few times. This rearrangement joins TRBV9 to TRBJ1-2, with D tentatively TRBD1 (6 bases). Trimming cost V 0 bases and J 5 bases, with 8 bases left between them. Germline CDR1 is SGDLS and CDR2 is YYNGEE. CDR3 length equals 13 residues. CDR3 DNA: TGTGCCAGCAGCGTAGGCAGGGGTTATGGCTACACCTTC. Its protein product is CASSVGRGYGYTF.

The chain uses TRBV19 and TRBJ1-4; the D is unclear. The germline gives CDR1 LNHDA, CDR2 SQIVND (reference sequence). V gave up 6 bases and J gave up 8 bases, with 19 bases separating them. The CDR3 is 15 residues long. The DNA for the CDR3 is TGTGCCAGTAGAAGAGAAAGAGGCGGAGGAGAAAAACTGTTTTTT. This translates into CASRRERGGGEKLFF.

J is TRBJ1-2 and V is TRBV6-2 or TRBV6-3; D ambiguous. V lost 5 bases, J lost 6 bases, and 13 bases lay in between. The CDR3 is 13 residues long. Germline V gene sequence: CDR1 MNHEY, CDR2 SVGEGT. CDR3 sequence: CASSQHGVDGYTF. CDR3 nucleotide sequence: TGTGCCAGCAGTCAACACGGGGTGGATGGCTACACCTTC.

The chain carries TRBV28 and TRBJ2-1; D might be TRBD2 (5 bases). The germline CDR1 and CDR2 sequences are MDHEN and SYDVKM. CDR3 length: 14 residues. The germline V and J ends were trimmed by 10 bases and 2 bases, with 15 bases remaining between them. Here the CDR3 DNA reads TGTGCCACTATACGGGATCTCGCCTACAATGAGCAGTTCTTC. It is translated as CATIRDLAYNEQFF.

The rearrangement joins TRBV29-1 to TRBJ2-1; 14 bases match TRBD2. The germline CDR1 and CDR2 sequences are SQVTM and ANQGSEA. V was clipped by 6 bases and J by 2 bases; unmatched bases: 3. The CDR3 is made up of 15 amino acids. CDR3 DNA sequence: TGCAGCGTGGGACTAGCGGGAGTGCCCTACAATGAGCAGTTCTTC. Amino acid sequence: CSVGLAGVPYNEQFF.

The chain uses TRBV28 and TRBJ1-2, with TRBD1 matching 9 bases. This CDR3 region has 19 residues. CDR1 and CDR2 from the germline V gene are MDHEN and SYDVKM. V lost 6 bases and J lost 0; bases outside the gene matches: 17. The CDR3 DNA reads as TGTGCCAGCAGCCACGCAACTGGGACAGGGCCCGGAGCTAACTATGGCTACACCTTC. Its protein is CASSHATGTGPGANYGYTF.

This rearrangement joins TRBV30 to TRBJ2-3, with D unclear. Trimming left V 3 bases short and J 0 bases short, with 7 bases between. Germline-derived CDR1 and CDR2 are GTSNPN and SVGIG (reference sequence). The CDR3 has 13 residues. In DNA form, the CDR3 reads TGTGCCTGGAGCCTTACTAGCACAGATACGCAGTATTTT. Translating gives CAWSLTSTDTQYF. Based on the CDR3 plus reference TRBV30 and TRBJ2-3, the full variable domain is SQTIHQWPATLVQPVGSPLSLECTVEGTSNPNLYWYRQAAGRGLQLLFYSVGIGQISSEVPQNLSASRPQDRQFILSSKKLLLSDSGFYLCAWSLTSTDTQYFGPGTRLTVL.

The table lists this clone with a count of one. The genes are TRBV7-3 and TRBJ2-3, with D perhaps TRBD2 (6 bases). The germline gives CDR1 SGHTA, CDR2 FQGTGA. V gave up 4 bases and J gave up 4 bases, with 21 bases separating them. This CDR3 region has 17 residues. In DNA, the CDR3 is TGTGCCAGCAGCTCACGAACTGCGGGGAGTGGCGCAGATACGCAGTATTTT. As protein: CASSSRTAGSGADTQYF.

This chain uses TRBV5-4 with TRBJ1-1; 8 nucleotides line up with TRBD1. From germline, CDR1 is SGHNT and CDR2 YYREEE (reference sequence). The V and J ends lost 4 bases and 2 bases, in that order; junction bases with no gene match: 7. This CDR3 comprises 15 residues. CDR3 loop: CASSDGQGRNTEAFF. CDR3 in DNA: TGTGCCAGCAGCGACGGACAGGGTCGTAACACTGAAGCTTTCTTT.

The chain uses TRBV5-5 and TRBJ1-5; 7 bases are a match to TRBD1. Germline-derived CDR1 and CDR2 are SGHKS and YYEKEE (reference sequence). J lost 0 bases, V lost 3 bases, and 6 bases had no gene match. The CDR3 is 16 amino acids. CDR3 sequence reads: CASSSQGGYSNQPQHF. CDR3 nucleotide sequence: TGTGCCAGCAGCTCCCAGGGGGGATATAGCAATCAGCCCCAGCATTTT.

This chain uses TRBV7-9 with TRBJ2-7; 9 bases match TRBD1. The CDR3 totals 16 residues. The germline V gene encodes CDR1 SEHNR and CDR2 FQNEAQ (reference sequence). Trimming removed 6 bases from V and 5 bases from J; junction bases left unmatched: 14. The CDR3 DNA reads TGTGCCAGCAGTTCAACTACCGGGACAGGGAACCACGAGCAGTACTTC. It specifies CASSSTTGTGNHEQYF.

The chain joins TRBV6-2 or TRBV6-3 to TRBJ2-1; D not resolved. Looked up from germline, CDR1 is MNHEY and CDR2 is SVGEGT. The ends were cut back, 0 bases at V and 6 bases at J, with 9 bases in the middle. The CDR3 consists of 14 residues. CDR3 amino acids: CASSYSATLNEQFF. The DNA for the CDR3 is TGTGCCAGCAGTTACTCGGCGACTCTCAATGAGCAGTTCTTC.

V gene TRBV5-6 combines with J gene TRBJ2-7; TRBD1 matches at 7 bases. The V and J ends lost 4 bases and 6 bases, in that order; junction bases with no gene match: 13. CDR3 length: 15 amino acids. Germline CDR1 and CDR2: SGHDT and YYEEEE. For the CDR3, the DNA is TGTGCCAGCAGCGCTGACAGGGCCATCCTCCTCGAGCAGTACTTC. The encoded protein is CASSADRAILLEQYF.

This clone was seen only once. J is TRBJ2-5 and V is TRBV30, with 7 bases matching TRBD2. V dropped 2 bases and J dropped 4; count of bases not matched to a gene: 10. Germline V gene data show CDR1 as GTSNPN and CDR2 as SVGIG (reference sequence). The CDR3 has 15 residues. CDR3 sequence: CAWSLVAGLRETQYF. The CDR3 DNA reads TGTGCCTGGAGTTTGGTAGCGGGCCTCAGAGAGACCCAGTACTTC.

This chain uses TRBV28 with TRBJ1-3, with TRBD1 matching over 7 bases. Trimming at V came to 6 bases and at J to 2 bases, leaving 7 bases not matched to a gene. The CDR3 is 15 amino acids. Germline V gene data show CDR1 as MDHEN and CDR2 as SYDVKM. Here the CDR3 DNA reads TGTGCCAGCAGCCTACAGGGGAGGACTGGAAACACCATATATTTT. Protein sequence: CASSLQGRTGNTIYF.

This sequence joins TRBV30 and TRBJ1-1, with TRBD1 matching over 12 bases. CDR3 length: 17 amino acids. Germline CDR1 GTSNPN, CDR2 SVGIG (reference sequence). V was clipped by 3 bases and J by 3 bases; unmatched bases: 11. The CDR3 here is CAWRSGTGGITDTEAFF. CDR3 in DNA: TGTGCCTGGAGATCCGGGACAGGGGGCATCACGGACACTGAAGCTTTCTTT.

This chain joins TRBV19 and TRBJ1-1, with D possibly being TRBD1 (6 bases). V lost 1 base and J 1 base, leaving 13 bases between the germline ends. The CDR3 has 16 amino acids. Germline-derived CDR1 and CDR2 are LNHDA and SQIVND (reference sequence). The CDR3 loop reads CASSIGSATGNTEAFF. In DNA form, the CDR3 reads TGTGCCAGTAGTATAGGGTCGGCGACAGGGAACACTGAAGCTTTCTTT.

Only one count was recorded for this clone. The rearrangement joins TRBV28 to TRBJ2-7; 9 bases map to TRBD1. Germline CDR1 is MDHEN and CDR2 is SYDVKM. The CDR3 consists of 14 residues. Trimming cost V 6 bases and J 4 bases; bases outside gene matches: 7. DNA of the CDR3: TGTGCCAGCAGAAAAACAGGGGGCGGGTACGAGCAGTACTTC. This encodes CASRKTGGGYEQYF.